The 24 T cell receptor beta chains listed next were all sequenced from one sample in a study of technical replicates of blood from several donors. TCRdb keeps only in-frame clones here, not all; method: immunoSEQ multiplex PCR. The sample lists roughly 48,000 clones, about 90% occurring once. Input material: PBMCs. The origin of the receptors is a human donor in good health. Some clones in this sample may be carry-over from other donors' samples.

The chain employs TRBV6-1 and TRBJ2-7; 7 bases agree with TRBD1. Unmatched junction bases numbered 9, after V lost 10 bases and J lost 3 bases. The CDR3 has 13 residues. Per germline, CDR1 MNHNS and CDR2 SASEGT. The CDR3 loop reads CAISKDRRYEQYF. CDR3 sequence (DNA): TGTGCCATCTCAAAGGACAGGCGCTACGAGCAGTACTTC.

In its sample, this clone was seen many times. J is TRBJ1-1 and V is TRBV5-6; D unresolved. Trimming shortened V by 0 bases and J by 14 bases, and 11 bases separated the two germline ends. This CDR3 spans 11 amino acids. From germline, CDR1 is SGHDT and CDR2 YYEEEE. CDR3 residues: CASSLGPKLFF. In DNA form, the CDR3 reads TGTGCCAGCAGCTTGGGCCCGAAACTCTTCTTT.

V usage is TRBV2 and J usage is TRBJ1-2; the D gene is possibly TRBD1 (5 bases). V was pared by 6 bases and J by 8 bases, with 13 bases between. Germline V CDR1 and CDR2: SNHLY, FYNNEI. There are 12 residues in the CDR3. The CDR3 loop is CASRLGEGGYTF. As DNA, the CDR3 is TGTGCCAGCAGGTTGGGGGAGGGAGGCTACACCTTC. Full variable domain (missing parts from reference TRBV2 and TRBJ1-2): EPEVTQTPSHQVTQMGQEVILRCVPISNHLYFYWYRQILGQKVEFLVSFYNNEISEKSEIFDDQFSVERPDGSNFTLKIRSTKLEDSAMYFCASRLGEGGYTFGSGTRLTVV.

In its sample, this clone was seen a few times. The chain combines TRBV6-5 with TRBJ1-2, with 8 bases matching TRBD1. The CDR3 contains 14 residues. In germline, CDR1 is MNHEY, CDR2 SVGAGI. V shed 6 bases, J shed 7 bases, and the junction held 10 bases outside the gene matches. The DNA for the CDR3 is TGTGCCAGCAGCGGACAGGGAGGAGTTATTGGCTACACCTTC. Translating it yields CASSGQGGVIGYTF.

By proportion, this clone is medium-sized (0.01 to 0.1%). The chain employs TRBV4-3 and TRBJ2-2, with 8 positions matching TRBD2. The junction had 5 bases not matched to a gene; V was cut back by 2 bases and J by 6 bases. There are 15 residues in the CDR3. The germline CDR1 and CDR2 sequences are LGHNA and YSLEER. This chain's CDR3 is CASSQYSGSAGELFF. The CDR3 DNA reads TGCGCCAGCAGCCAATACAGCGGGAGCGCCGGGGAGCTGTTTTTT.

V gene TRBV15 combines with J gene TRBJ2-1, with TRBD2 identical over 12 bases. The CDR3 length is 15 residues. Trimming at V came to 5 bases and at J to 6 bases, leaving 5 bases not matched to a gene. Germline lookup yields CDR1 LNHNV and CDR2 YYDKDF (reference sequence). CDR3 protein: CATSSGLAGSNEQFF. CDR3 DNA sequence: TGTGCCACCAGCTCCGGACTAGCGGGGTCCAATGAGCAGTTCTTC.

The gene calls are TRBV10-3 and TRBJ1-2; D is possibly TRBD1 (6 bases). The V and J ends lost 4 bases and 5 bases respectively, with 11 bases between them. There are 13 residues in the CDR3. In germline, CDR1 is ENHRY, CDR2 SYGVKD. CDR3 amino acids: CAISVRDIYGYTF. The CDR3 DNA sequence: TGTGCCATCAGTGTGAGGGACATTTATGGCTACACCTTC.

The chain uses TRBV4-3 and TRBJ2-2, with D maybe TRBD2 (6 bases). V lost 2 bases and J 5 bases, leaving 15 bases between the germline ends. Germline CDR1 reads LGHNA; CDR2 reads YSLEER. CDR3 size: 16 residues. CDR3 sequence: CASSQQDSGVTGELFF. The CDR3 nucleotides read TGCGCCAGCAGCCAACAAGACTCGGGGGTGACCGGGGAGCTGTTTTTT.

The chain recombines TRBV6-5 with TRBJ2-7; tentative D call: TRBD2 (6 bases). The CDR3 is made up of 14 amino acids. V lost 0 bases, J lost 0 bases, and 6 bases lay in between. The V gene's germline CDR1 is MNHEY and CDR2 SVGAGI. In DNA form, the CDR3 reads TGTGCCAGCAGTTACTCCGGGAGCTCCTACGAGCAGTACTTC. Protein sequence: CASSYSGSSYEQYF.

V usage is TRBV7-9 and J usage is TRBJ2-4; TRBD2 matches at 11 bases. This CDR3 is built from 16 residues. Trimming removed 8 bases from V and 8 bases from J; junction bases left unmatched: 14. The V gene's germline CDR1 is SEHNR and CDR2 FQNEAQ (reference sequence). This CDR3 reads CASVPGTSGQRDIQYF. DNA for the CDR3: TGTGCCAGCGTCCCCGGGACTAGCGGTCAACGGGACATTCAGTACTTC.

The chain employs TRBV19 and TRBJ1-2, with a tentative D call TRBD1 (5 bases). Germline-derived CDR1 and CDR2 are LNHDA and SQIVND (reference sequence). The CDR3 sequence is 13 residues long. V gave up 3 bases and J gave up 6 bases, with 11 bases separating them. CDR3: CASSMSGSHGYTF. In nucleotides, the CDR3 is TGTGCCAGTAGTATGTCAGGGTCCCATGGCTACACCTTC.

The chain employs TRBV4-1 and TRBJ2-7, with 11 bases aligning to TRBD2. Losses at the gene ends were 0 bases for V and 4 bases for J; bases not matched to a gene: 2. The CDR3 has 15 amino acids. Germline assignment: CDR1 MGHRA and CDR2 YSYEKL. The CDR3 is CASSQDGTSGYEQYF. The CDR3, as DNA: TGCGCCAGCAGCCAAGATGGGACTAGCGGTTACGAGCAGTACTTC.

The chain recombines TRBV5-6 with TRBJ2-1; unclear D gene. The CDR3 is made up of 11 amino acids. Germline CDR1 is SGHDT and CDR2 is YYEEEE. V lost 2 bases and J 10 bases, leaving 7 bases between the germline ends. The CDR3 bases are TGTGCCAGCAGCTTCAGTTTGGAGCAGTTCTTC. Residues: CASSFSLEQFF.

The V and J genes are TRBV27 and TRBJ1-1; 7 positions match TRBD1. CDR3 size: 14 residues. CDR1 is MNHEY, CDR2 SMNVEV, per germline (reference sequence). V gave up 5 bases and J gave up 1 base; unmatched junction bases: 4. CDR3 sequence (DNA): TGTGCCAGCAGTCTCGGGACAGAGAACACTGAAGCTTTCTTT. This codes for CASSLGTENTEAFF.

This clone has just one count. The chain couples TRBV11-2 to TRBJ1-3; D unclear. Germline CDR1 reads SGHAT; CDR2 reads FQNNGV. The CDR3 runs 14 residues. Trimming removed 1 base at V and 2 bases at J, with 6 bases between. The CDR3 DNA reads as TGTGCCAGCAGCTTAGCGGGGACTGGAAACACCATATATTTT. It translates to CASSLAGTGNTIYF.

The J gene is TRBJ2-1, the V gene TRBV7-3; D unresolved. The germline V gene has CDR1 SGHTA and CDR2 FQGTGA. V shed 0 bases and J shed 8 bases, with 8 bases lying between them. This CDR3 contains 13 residues. DNA for the CDR3: TGTGCCAGCAGCTTAACCGGTCCTGATGAGCAGTTCTTC. This encodes CASSLTGPDEQFF. The entire variable domain, with the rest obtained from reference TRBV7-3 and TRBJ2-1, is as follows: GAGVSQTPSNKVTEKGKYVELRCDPISGHTALYWYRQSLGQGPEFLIYFQGTGAADDSGLPNDRFFAVRPEGSVSTLKIQRTERGDSAVYLCASSLTGPDEQFFGPGTRLTVL.

V gene TRBV6-6 combines with J gene TRBJ1-2; D possibly corresponds to TRBD1 (6 bases). Germline V gene sequence: CDR1 MNHNY, CDR2 SVGAGI (reference sequence). V gave up 4 bases and J gave up 4 bases, with 7 bases separating them. The CDR3 totals 12 residues. The CDR3 region is CASSLDSYGYTF. The CDR3 nucleotides read TGTGCCAGCAGTTTGGACAGCTATGGCTACACCTTC.

This sequence joins TRBV13 and TRBJ2-3, with TRBD2 identical over 7 bases. The CDR3 extends over 16 amino acids. V shed 1 base and J 2 bases; nucleotides not matched to a gene: 6. CDR1 is PRHDT and CDR2 is FYEKMQ in the germline V gene (reference sequence). The CDR3 DNA reads TGTGCCAGCAGCTTAGAGACGGGGGGATTCACAGATACGCAGTATTTT. Translated: CASSLETGGFTDTQYF. Complete variable domain (other parts from reference TRBV13 and TRBJ2-3): AAGVIQSPRHLIKEKRETATLKCYPIPRHDTVYWYQQGPGQDPQFLISFYEKMQSDKGSIPDRFSAQQFSDYHSELNMSSLELGDSALYFCASSLETGGFTDTQYFGPGTRLTVL.

This chain uses TRBV6-6 with TRBJ1-2; 8 bases are shared with TRBD1. V lost 5 bases to trimming and J lost 7 bases; unmatched junction nucleotides: 9. CDR1 and CDR2 (germline): MNHNY, SVGAGI (reference sequence). CDR3 size: 14 residues. The CDR3 is CASSDFQGAGGYTF. DNA for the CDR3: TGTGCCAGCAGTGATTTCCAGGGGGCAGGTGGCTACACCTTC.

The chain employs TRBV2 and TRBJ1-1; D unclear. CDR1 and CDR2 (germline): SNHLY, FYNNEI. V was pared by 7 bases and J by 2 bases, with 14 bases between. The CDR3 contains 14 residues. The CDR3 loop is CASNPDGGNTEAFF. DNA for the CDR3: TGTGCCAGCAACCCGGACGGAGGAAACACTGAAGCTTTCTTT.

The rearrangement joins TRBV28 to TRBJ2-2; tentatively, D is TRBD2 (6 bases). Trimming left V 3 bases short and J 1 base short, with 6 bases between. Germline V gives CDR1 MDHEN, CDR2 SYDVKM. The CDR3 spans 14 residues. The CDR3 nucleotides are TGTGCCAGCAGTTTGGAGGGGAACACCGGGGAGCTGTTTTTT. It yields the protein CASSLEGNTGELFF.

The chain couples TRBV7-8 to TRBJ2-7; perhaps TRBD2 as D (6 bases). CDR1 is SGHVS and CDR2 is FQNEAQ in the germline V gene. There are 13 residues in the CDR3. Trimming pared 0 bases from V and 4 bases from J, leaving 7 bases between. This CDR3 reads CASSLARGYEQYF. As DNA, the CDR3 is TGTGCCAGCAGCTTAGCGCGGGGATACGAGCAGTACTTC. Variable domain in full (rest from reference TRBV7-8 and TRBJ2-7): GAGVSQSPRYKVAKRGQDVALRCDPISGHVSLFWYQQALGQGPEFLTYFQNEAQLDKSGLPSDRFFAERPEGSVSTLKIQRTQQEDSAVYLCASSLARGYEQYFGPGTRLTVT.

The gene calls are TRBV7-2 and TRBJ2-3; 14 nucleotides align to TRBD2. With V trimmed by 4 bases and J by 10 bases, 7 bases remained unmatched. The CDR3 is 15 amino acids. Germline V gene sequence: CDR1 SGHTA, CDR2 FQGNSA. CDR3 nucleotides: TGTGCCAGCAGCTCGAGACTAGCGGGGGGGCGGCCGCAGTATTTT. Translating gives CASSSRLAGGRPQYF.

V gene TRBV27 combines with J gene TRBJ1-1; no clear D. CDR3 length equals 15 residues. The V gene lost 0 bases and the J gene lost 4 bases, with 12 bases spanning the gap. Germline loops: CDR1 MNHEY, CDR2 SMNVEV (reference sequence). The CDR3 loop is CASSLSGDMVTEAFF. The CDR3 bases are TGTGCCAGCAGTTTATCGGGTGACATGGTCACTGAAGCTTTCTTT.